This paragraph covers one T cell receptor (beta chain) sequence. Its specificity is unknown. 60 Vbeta and 13 Jbeta primers were used in PCR. Profiling relied on immunoSEQ multiplex PCR, and the TCRdb table lists in-frame clones only, not all of them. This sample has 120,000 to 150,000 clones; around 78% occur once, and the top ten carry roughly 6%. This specimen belongs to a study of cytomegalovirus exposure and HLA in healthy donors. Study-wide findings and caveats: According to a later analysis, most TCR beta chains associated with CMV appeared HLA-restricted. Serostatus for CMV was the only available immune exposure information.

The CDR3 length is 14 residues. The V segment lost 2 bases and the J segment 6 bases; nucleotides outside the gene matches: 4. CDR1 MNHEY and CDR2 SMNVEV come from the germline V gene (reference sequence). The clonotype originates from a woman in her thirties or forties in good health and CMV-seropositive. The chain employs TRBV27 and TRBJ2-1; 7 bases are a match to TRBD2. Sequencing input: PBMCs. The CDR3 loop is CASSLRTSVNEQFF. The CDR3 coding sequence is TGTGCCAGCAGTTTACGGACTAGTGTCAATGAGCAGTTCTTC.